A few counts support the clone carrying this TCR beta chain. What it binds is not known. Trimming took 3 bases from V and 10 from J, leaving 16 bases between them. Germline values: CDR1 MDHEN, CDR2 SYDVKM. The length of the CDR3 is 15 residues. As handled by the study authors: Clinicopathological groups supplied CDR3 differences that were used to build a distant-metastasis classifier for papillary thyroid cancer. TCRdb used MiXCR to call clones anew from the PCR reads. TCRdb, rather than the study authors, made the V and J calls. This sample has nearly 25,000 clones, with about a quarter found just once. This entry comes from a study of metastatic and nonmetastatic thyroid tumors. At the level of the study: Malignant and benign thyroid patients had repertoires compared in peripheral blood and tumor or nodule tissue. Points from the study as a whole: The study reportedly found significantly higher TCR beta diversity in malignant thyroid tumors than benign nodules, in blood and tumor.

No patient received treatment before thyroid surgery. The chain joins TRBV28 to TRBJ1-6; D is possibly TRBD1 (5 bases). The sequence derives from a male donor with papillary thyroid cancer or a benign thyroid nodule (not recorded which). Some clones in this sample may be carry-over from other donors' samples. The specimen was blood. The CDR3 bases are TGTGCCAGCAGTTTTAAGGGGTTACGGAAATCACCCCTCCACTTT. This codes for CASSFKGLRKSPLHF.